The rows below give T cell receptor beta chains drawn from one sample of a study of beta chain features in type 1 diabetes. Produced via immunoSEQ multiplex PCR; TCRdb's table is partial and in-frame only. The data show about 650,000 clones, around 11% seen once. Sequencing used naive CD4+ T cells from blood. These TCRs come from a man aged 30-40 years with type 1 diabetes. Each CDR3 is given with its conserved first and last residue. A D gene is named only where the DNA matches it firmly. Clone size is not always given. Where it is, it says once, few, many or a class for expanded clones.

J gene: TRBJ1-5; clone size: -; D gene: TRBD1; V gene: TRBV19; CDR3 DNA: TGTGCCAGTAGGGTTAAGGGACAGGGGGCGGAACAGCCCCAGCATTTT; CDR3 protein: CASRVKGQGAEQPQHF
J gene: TRBJ1-2; clone size: -; D gene: TRBD1; V gene: TRBV27; CDR3 DNA: TGTGCCAGCAGTTCCTCCACAGGGGCGGGAGGCTACACCTTC; CDR3 protein: CASSSSTGAGGYTF
J gene: TRBJ1-1; clone size: few; D gene: -; V gene: TRBV21-1; CDR3 DNA: TGTGCCAGCAGCGCCCGATGTGGATCGAACACTGAAGCTTTCTTT; CDR3 protein: CASSARCGSNTEAFF
J gene: TRBJ2-7; clone size: -; D gene: -; V gene: TRBV5-6; CDR3 DNA: TGTGCCAGCAGCCCTCCCGGGACAATCTACGAGCAGTACTTC; CDR3 protein: CASSPPGTIYEQYF
J gene: TRBJ2-5; clone size: -; D gene: -; V gene: TRBV5-1; CDR3 DNA: TGCGCCAGCAGCTTGGCCCCCGGGATCGGAGAGACCCAGTACTTC; CDR3 protein: CASSLAPGIGETQYF
J gene: TRBJ1-3; clone size: -; D gene: -; V gene: TRBV7-2; CDR3 DNA: TGTGCCAGCAGCTTAGCGGGGACCAACTCTGGAAACACCATATATTTT; CDR3 protein: CASSLAGTNSGNTIYF
J gene: TRBJ2-6; clone size: -; D gene: -; V gene: TRBV29-1; CDR3 DNA: TGCAGCGTTGAGGCAGACTCTGGGGCCAACGTCCTGACTTTC; CDR3 protein: CSVEADSGANVLTF
J gene: TRBJ2-5; clone size: few; D gene: -; V gene: TRBV2; CDR3 DNA: TGTGCCAGCAGTGAGCAGCGCCAAGAGACCCAGTACTTC; CDR3 protein: CASSEQRQETQYF
J gene: TRBJ1-5; clone size: many; D gene: -; V gene: TRBV23-1; CDR3 DNA: TGCGCCAGCAGTCGGCGACCGCTCCAGCATTTT; CDR3 protein: CASSRRPLQHF
J gene: TRBJ1-4; clone size: few; D gene: -; V gene: TRBV28; CDR3 DNA: TGTGCCAGCAGTTCTATACAGAGCTTTCGAGAAAAACTGTTTTTT; CDR3 protein: CASSSIQSFREKLFF
J gene: TRBJ1-2; clone size: few; D gene: -; V gene: TRBV15; CDR3 DNA: TGTGCCACCAGCAGCAACCGGTGGGGCTATGGCTACACCTTC; CDR3 protein: CATSSNRWGYGYTF
J gene: TRBJ2-3; clone size: -; D gene: -; V gene: TRBV6-5; CDR3 DNA: TGTGCCAGCAGCCCCCAGGGGCGGTCCGCAGATACGCAGTATTTT; CDR3 protein: CASSPQGRSADTQYF
J gene: TRBJ2-2; clone size: -; D gene: -; V gene: TRBV11-2; CDR3 DNA: TGTGCCAGCAGCCCCGGAGGGCGGGTCGGGGAGCTGTTTTTT; CDR3 protein: CASSPGGRVGELFF
J gene: TRBJ2-3; clone size: few; D gene: -; V gene: TRBV19; CDR3 DNA: TGTGCCAGTAGTTCCCGAGAGGGCCAAATCATAGATACGCAGTATTTT; CDR3 protein: CASSSREGQIIDTQYF
J gene: TRBJ2-3; clone size: few; D gene: -; V gene: TRBV28; CDR3 DNA: TGTGCCAGCAGTTTACAGCTCACCGGTATAGATACGCAGTATTTT; CDR3 protein: CASSLQLTGIDTQYF
J gene: TRBJ2-5; clone size: -; D gene: TRBD2; V gene: TRBV7-2; CDR3 DNA: TGTGCCAGCAGCGAAACCGGGACTACATTACAAGAGACCCAGTACTTC; CDR3 protein: CASSETGTTLQETQYF
J gene: TRBJ1-5; clone size: few; D gene: TRBD1; V gene: TRBV2; CDR3 DNA: TGTGCCAGCAGTCCCGGACAGGGGGCAGGCAATCAGCCCCAGCATTTT; CDR3 protein: CASSPGQGAGNQPQHF
J gene: TRBJ1-1; clone size: few; D gene: -; V gene: TRBV2; CDR3 DNA: TGTGCCAGCAGTGAGGGCAGGGGAAGTAGTCGTACTGAAGCTTTCTTT; CDR3 protein: CASSEGRGSSRTEAFF
J gene: TRBJ1-1; clone size: few; D gene: TRBD1; V gene: TRBV2; CDR3 DNA: TGTGCCAGCAGAGAGACAGGGATGGGTGCCACTGAAGCTTTCTTT; CDR3 protein: CASRETGMGATEAFF
J gene: TRBJ2-5; clone size: few; D gene: -; V gene: TRBV5-1; CDR3 DNA: TGCGCCAGCAGCTTGGTGGACCATCAAGAGACCCAGTACTTC; CDR3 protein: CASSLVDHQETQYF
J gene: TRBJ2-6; clone size: -; D gene: TRBD1; V gene: TRBV29-1; CDR3 DNA: TGCAGCGTACCCACCGGACAGGGTGGTTCTGGGGCCAACGTCCTGACTTTC; CDR3 protein: CSVPTGQGGSGANVLTF
J gene: TRBJ1-2; clone size: few; D gene: -; V gene: TRBV7-9; CDR3 DNA: TGTGCCAGCAGCTTAGGTCAGGGAGCCTATGGCTACACCTTC; CDR3 protein: CASSLGQGAYGYTF
J gene: TRBJ1-2; clone size: few; D gene: -; V gene: TRBV2; CDR3 DNA: TGTGCCAGCAGTTCGGCTAGGACGGATGGCTACACCTTC; CDR3 protein: CASSSARTDGYTF
J gene: TRBJ1-5; clone size: few; D gene: -; V gene: TRBV27; CDR3 DNA: TGTGCCAGCAGTCCCCGCCCATTAGGAGGCAATCAGCCCCAGCATTTT; CDR3 protein: CASSPRPLGGNQPQHF
J gene: TRBJ2-1; clone size: few; D gene: TRBD2; V gene: TRBV5-4; CDR3 DNA: TGTGCCAGCAGCTCCGGACTAGCGGGGGGGAATGAGCAGTTCTTC; CDR3 protein: CASSSGLAGGNEQFF
J gene: TRBJ2-7; clone size: few; D gene: -; V gene: TRBV11-3; CDR3 DNA: TGTGCCAGCAGCTCTACCGGGACTGGGCGAGTGAACTTC; CDR3 protein: CASSSTGTGRVNF
J gene: TRBJ1-6; clone size: -; D gene: TRBD1; V gene: TRBV19; CDR3 DNA: TGTGCCAGTACCCGCGCTGAGGGGGCAGGTAATTCACCCCTCCACTTT; CDR3 protein: CASTRAEGAGNSPLHF
J gene: TRBJ2-5; clone size: -; D gene: -; V gene: TRBV11-2; CDR3 DNA: TGTGCCAGCAGCTTAGATCCTCCCAGGTCAAGATACCAAGAGACCCAGTACTTC; CDR3 protein: CASSLDPPRSRYQETQYF
J gene: TRBJ1-1; clone size: few; D gene: -; V gene: TRBV29-1; CDR3 DNA: TGCAGCGTTGCGGTGGGGGGAGAAGGAGCCACTGAAGCTTTCTTT; CDR3 protein: CSVAVGGEGATEAFF
J gene: TRBJ1-5; clone size: -; D gene: -; V gene: TRBV4-2; CDR3 DNA: TGTGCCAGCAGCCAAGGACAGGATCATAGCAATCAGCCCCAGCATTTT; CDR3 protein: CASSQGQDHSNQPQHF
J gene: TRBJ1-2; clone size: -; D gene: -; V gene: TRBV15; CDR3 DNA: TGTGCCACCAGCCGGGATCTTAACTATGGCTACACCTTC; CDR3 protein: CATSRDLNYGYTF
J gene: TRBJ1-1; clone size: few; D gene: -; V gene: TRBV27; CDR3 DNA: TGTGCCAGCAGTTCCCAAGACAGAAACACTGAAGCTTTCTTT; CDR3 protein: CASSSQDRNTEAFF
J gene: TRBJ1-4; clone size: few; D gene: -; V gene: TRBV7-2; CDR3 DNA: TGTGCCAGCAGCTTAGCGGGAGCAAATGAAAAACTGTTTTTT; CDR3 protein: CASSLAGANEKLFF
J gene: TRBJ2-1; clone size: few; D gene: -; V gene: TRBV18; CDR3 DNA: TGTGCCAGCTCACCCGACCAGGGCAGACCAGACAATGAGCAGTTCTTC; CDR3 protein: CASSPDQGRPDNEQFF
J gene: TRBJ1-1; clone size: -; D gene: -; V gene: TRBV10-3; CDR3 DNA: TGTGCCTCCGGGGACTCAATGAACACTGAAGCTTTCTTT; CDR3 protein: CASGDSMNTEAFF
J gene: TRBJ2-5; clone size: few; D gene: TRBD2; V gene: TRBV7-7; CDR3 DNA: TGTGCTAGCAGCCCCGGACTAGCGGGGGTCCAAGAGACCCAGTACTTC; CDR3 protein: CASSPGLAGVQETQYF
J gene: TRBJ1-1; clone size: few; D gene: TRBD1; V gene: TRBV29-1; CDR3 DNA: TGCAGCGGGGGACAGAACATGAACACTGAAGCTTTCTTT; CDR3 protein: CSGGQNMNTEAFF
J gene: TRBJ2-3; clone size: few; D gene: -; V gene: TRBV4-3; CDR3 DNA: TGCGCCAGCAGCCAACTGATAGGGGCAGATACGCAGTATTTT; CDR3 protein: CASSQLIGADTQYF
J gene: TRBJ1-1; clone size: few; D gene: -; V gene: TRBV20-1; CDR3 DNA: TGCAGTGCGAGCGAAACTACTGAAGCTTTCTTT; CDR3 protein: CSASETTEAFF
J gene: TRBJ2-2; clone size: few; D gene: -; V gene: TRBV5-6; CDR3 DNA: TGTGCCAGCAGCTTGGGGAATCAGGGGCACACCGGGGAGCTGTTTTTT; CDR3 protein: CASSLGNQGHTGELFF
J gene: TRBJ2-4; clone size: few; D gene: -; V gene: TRBV27; CDR3 DNA: TGTGCCAGACCCCCGGGGATTCAGTACTTC; CDR3 protein: CARPPGIQYF
J gene: TRBJ2-5; clone size: few; D gene: TRBD1; V gene: TRBV6-5; CDR3 DNA: TGTGCCAGCAGCATAACAGGGGAGGAGACCCAGTACTTC; CDR3 protein: CASSITGEETQYF
J gene: TRBJ2-1; clone size: -; D gene: TRBD2; V gene: TRBV4-1; CDR3 DNA: TGCGCCAGCAGCCATGGAACCGGGACTAGGGGGTCTGAGCAGTTCTTC; CDR3 protein: CASSHGTGTRGSEQFF
J gene: TRBJ1-3; clone size: few; D gene: -; V gene: TRBV27; CDR3 DNA: TGTGCCAGCAGTTGGTCCGGGACAATTTCTGGAAACACCATATATTTT; CDR3 protein: CASSWSGTISGNTIYF
J gene: TRBJ2-5; clone size: -; D gene: -; V gene: TRBV25-1; CDR3 DNA: TGTGCCAGCAGTCGGGGTACTCAAGAGACCCAGTACTTC; CDR3 protein: CASSRGTQETQYF
J gene: TRBJ2-5; clone size: -; D gene: -; V gene: TRBV18; CDR3 DNA: TGTGCCAGCTCGGAGGGAGCAGAGACCCAGTACTTC; CDR3 protein: CASSEGAETQYF
J gene: TRBJ2-1; clone size: few; D gene: TRBD1; V gene: TRBV28; CDR3 DNA: TGTGCCACCACCCTTGCGGACAGGGTTGGCAATGAGCAGTTCTTC; CDR3 protein: CATTLADRVGNEQFF
J gene: TRBJ1-5; clone size: few; D gene: -; V gene: TRBV6-6; CDR3 DNA: TGTGCCAGCACCACAGGGAATGGTCAGCCCCAGCATTTT; CDR3 protein: CASTTGNGQPQHF
J gene: TRBJ2-2; clone size: few; D gene: TRBD1; V gene: TRBV4-3; CDR3 DNA: TGCGCCAGCAGCCTGACAGGGGACACCGGGGAGCTGTTTTTT; CDR3 protein: CASSLTGDTGELFF
J gene: TRBJ2-2; clone size: few; D gene: -; V gene: TRBV7-2; CDR3 DNA: TGTGCCAGCAGCTTAGCGACCGGCGGGCAGAACACCGGGGAGCTGTTTTTT; CDR3 protein: CASSLATGGQNTGELFF